Listed below are T cell receptor beta chains from one sample, sequenced in a study of blood T cell repertoires in COVID-19. The repertoire was sequenced with immunoSEQ multiplex PCR; TCRdb's copy has only in-frame clones and lacks some. The sample lists around 67,000 clones; over 70% were seen once. Sequences were obtained from peripheral blood. Source of these receptors: a man aged 45 to 65 with active COVID-19. CDR3s leave out the opening cysteine and the closing phenylalanine or tryptophan.

v_call: TRBV15; j_call: TRBJ1-1; cdr3_length: 14; cdr3_aa: ATSRLLGGEVTETF
v_call: TRBV12-1; j_call: TRBJ2-2; cdr3_length: 14; cdr3_aa: ASSFEGGAGTGELF
v_call: TRBV29-1; j_call: TRBJ2-7; cdr3_length: 11; cdr3_aa: SVYLGTSGVPY
v_call: TRBV4-3; j_call: TRBJ2-7; cdr3_length: 11; cdr3_aa: ASSPGQGNEQY
v_call: TRBV5-4; j_call: TRBJ1-5; cdr3_length: 14; cdr3_aa: ASSLDGGTGNQPQH
v_call: TRBV27; j_call: TRBJ2-5; cdr3_length: 14; cdr3_aa: ASSLYWDRAQETQY
v_call: TRBV6-1; j_call: TRBJ1-1; cdr3_length: 13; cdr3_aa: ASSEGRVGNTEAF
v_call: TRBV6-5; j_call: TRBJ1-1; cdr3_length: 12; cdr3_aa: ASGSDSSNTEAF
v_call: TRBV5-1; j_call: TRBJ2-2; cdr3_length: 11; cdr3_aa: ASSLPGVGELF
v_call: TRBV14; j_call: TRBJ1-6; cdr3_length: 12; cdr3_aa: ASSRQGGLSPLH
v_call: TRBV27; j_call: TRBJ2-3; cdr3_length: 14; cdr3_aa: ASSLQFSGSTDTQY
v_call: TRBV19; j_call: TRBJ2-3; cdr3_length: 13; cdr3_aa: ASSPEGASTDTQY
v_call: TRBV4-3; j_call: TRBJ2-3; cdr3_length: 12; cdr3_aa: ASSSLATSRTQY
v_call: TRBV5-1; j_call: TRBJ2-7; cdr3_length: 13; cdr3_aa: ASSLGGTGGYEQY
v_call: TRBV7-3; j_call: TRBJ2-1; cdr3_length: 16; cdr3_aa: ASSLKADLAGGVNEQF
v_call: TRBV3-1/TRBV3-2; j_call: TRBJ2-1; cdr3_length: 9; cdr3_aa: ASWGFNEQF
v_call: TRBV5-1; j_call: TRBJ2-3; cdr3_length: 13; cdr3_aa: ATSQGALSTDTQY
v_call: TRBV19; j_call: TRBJ2-6; cdr3_length: 13; cdr3_aa: ASRTALTGANVLT
v_call: TRBV7-7; j_call: TRBJ2-7; cdr3_length: 13; cdr3_aa: ASSPRLAASYEQY
v_call: TRBV18; j_call: TRBJ1-2; cdr3_length: 14; cdr3_aa: ASSTNAGGAGYGYT
v_call: TRBV3-1/TRBV3-2; j_call: TRBJ1-1; cdr3_length: 12; cdr3_aa: ASSPRDRDTEAF
v_call: TRBV29-1; j_call: TRBJ2-7; cdr3_length: 10; cdr3_aa: SVETGDYEQY
v_call: TRBV5-6; j_call: TRBJ1-4; cdr3_length: 12; cdr3_aa: ASSRRETNEKLF
v_call: TRBV14; j_call: TRBJ2-1; cdr3_length: 17; cdr3_aa: ASSQFQGLAVRKPHEQF
v_call: TRBV5-6; j_call: TRBJ2-5; cdr3_length: 12; cdr3_aa: ASSLVAGVETQY
v_call: TRBV11-2; j_call: TRBJ2-1; cdr3_length: 10; cdr3_aa: ASSPSYNEQF
v_call: TRBV6-5; j_call: TRBJ1-6; cdr3_length: 13; cdr3_aa: ASSQGPSYNSPLH
v_call: TRBV28; j_call: TRBJ2-7; cdr3_length: 14; cdr3_aa: ASSSPIGSGTYEQY
v_call: TRBV4-3; j_call: TRBJ1-4; cdr3_length: 16; cdr3_aa: ASSQEGWGRGANEKLF
v_call: TRBV18; j_call: TRBJ1-1; cdr3_length: 14; cdr3_aa: ASSQTGRVMNTEAF
v_call: TRBV7-2; j_call: TRBJ1-4; cdr3_length: 12; cdr3_aa: ASSSTGLNEKLF
v_call: TRBV7-2; j_call: TRBJ1-2; cdr3_length: 12; cdr3_aa: ASSPPAQAVGYT
v_call: TRBV19; j_call: TRBJ2-1; cdr3_length: 13; cdr3_aa: ASSKQGVMSNEQF
v_call: TRBV28; j_call: TRBJ1-1; cdr3_length: 11; cdr3_aa: ASRGTGYTEAF
v_call: TRBV2; j_call: TRBJ1-2; cdr3_length: 11; cdr3_aa: ASRDRGNYGYT
v_call: TRBV5-1; j_call: TRBJ2-7; cdr3_length: 11; cdr3_aa: ASSHSHSYEQY
v_call: TRBV5-6; j_call: TRBJ2-5; cdr3_length: 13; cdr3_aa: ASSLGGGARETQY
v_call: TRBV30; j_call: TRBJ1-2; cdr3_length: 14; cdr3_aa: AWTFRDMAFRDGYT
v_call: TRBV10-1; j_call: TRBJ2-6; cdr3_length: 14; cdr3_aa: ASSDRGNSGANVLT
v_call: TRBV7-7; j_call: TRBJ2-3; cdr3_length: 15; cdr3_aa: ASSLAGPDRGADTQY
v_call: TRBV28; j_call: TRBJ2-2; cdr3_length: 14; cdr3_aa: ASSLVRTGGTGELF
v_call: TRBV11-2; j_call: TRBJ2-1; cdr3_length: 12; cdr3_aa: ASSLGGSHREQF
v_call: TRBV12-3/TRBV12-4; j_call: TRBJ2-3; cdr3_length: 11; cdr3_aa: ASQRDHTDTQY
v_call: TRBV11-2; j_call: TRBJ2-5; cdr3_length: 13; cdr3_aa: ASSLDPASEGTQY
v_call: TRBV6-1; j_call: TRBJ2-7; cdr3_length: 14; cdr3_aa: ASSEAGQGAGYEQY
v_call: TRBV19; j_call: TRBJ2-6; cdr3_length: 10; cdr3_aa: ASETGANVLT
v_call: TRBV2; j_call: TRBJ2-7; cdr3_length: 11; cdr3_aa: ASSEGRAGEQY
v_call: TRBV15; j_call: TRBJ2-5; cdr3_length: 13; cdr3_aa: ATSRVGFGEETQY
v_call: TRBV4-3; j_call: TRBJ2-1; cdr3_length: 12; cdr3_aa: ASSQKREYNEQF
v_call: TRBV5-1; j_call: TRBJ1-1; cdr3_length: 11; cdr3_aa: ASSLNRNTEAF
v_call: TRBV5-1; j_call: TRBJ2-1; cdr3_length: 12; cdr3_aa: ASSLFPSNNEQF
v_call: TRBV5-1; j_call: TRBJ1-1; cdr3_length: 12; cdr3_aa: ASSFSQGMDEAF